The next 27 T cell receptor beta chains were all read from a single sample in a study of graft-versus-host responses after intestinal transplantation. Repertoires were generated with immunoSEQ multiplex PCR, while TCRdb's copy carries only in-frame clones and drops some. The top ten clones hold more than 0.55% of a sample with nearly 25,000 clones, just under 40% of them seen once. This material consisted of alloreactive CD4+ T cells from a mixed lymphocyte reaction culture, taken before intestinal transplant. This sample's subset: CFSE-low proliferating T cells sorted from approximately 6-day pre-transplant mixed lymphocyte reaction (GvH or HvG direction). The receptors here all came from a human patient who received an intestinal transplant.

This clone was found a few times. V and J are TRBV2 and TRBJ2-3, with D perhaps TRBD2 (6 bases). Trimming pared 7 bases from V and 5 bases from J, leaving 16 bases between. Germline lookup yields CDR1 SNHLY and CDR2 FYNNEI. There are 14 residues in the CDR3. CDR3 sequence reads: CASTRDSRGDTQYF. In nucleotides, the CDR3 is TGTGCCAGCACCCGGGACTCTCGGGGAGATACGCAGTATTTT.

This clone has more than one count but fewer than ten. The chain links TRBV27 to TRBJ1-1; D possibly corresponds to TRBD1 (6 bases). Between the trimmed V and J ends, which lost 6 bases and 7 bases, there was a span of 15 bases. The CDR3 consists of 13 residues. Germline V gene data show CDR1 as MNHEY and CDR2 as SMNVEV (reference sequence). CDR3 in DNA: TGTGCCAGCAGCCTATACACGGACAGTGAAGCTTTCTTT. Its protein is CASSLYTDSEAFF.

This clone has more than one count but fewer than ten. V gene TRBV11-3 combines with J gene TRBJ2-7; no reliable D call. Per germline, CDR1 SGHNT and CDR2 YENEEA. Trimming cost V 2 bases and J 3 bases, with 5 bases left between them. The CDR3 contains 12 residues. The CDR3 DNA sequence: TGTGCCAGCAGCTTAAATCTCTACGAGCAGTACTTC. It codes for CASSLNLYEQYF.

The chain links TRBV5-1 to TRBJ1-2; 7 nucleotides line up with TRBD1. The CDR3 sequence is 15 residues long. Germline V gene sequence: CDR1 SGHRS, CDR2 YFSETQ. Trimming cost V 2 bases and J 2 bases; bases outside gene matches: 6. CDR3 in DNA: TGCGCCAGCAGCTTACAGGGGATTCACAACTATGGCTACACCTTC. This sequence encodes CASSLQGIHNYGYTF.

The V and J genes are TRBV6-5 and TRBJ2-7; D is possibly TRBD2 (5 bases). This CDR3 comprises 15 residues. Germline V gives CDR1 MNHEY, CDR2 SVGAGI. Trimming removed 1 base at V and 3 bases at J, with 13 bases between. The CDR3 DNA is TGTGCCAGCAGTTACTTGGCTAGAGGAGGCTACGAGCAGTACTTC. Translating it yields CASSYLARGGYEQYF.

This clone has more than one count but fewer than ten. The chain combines TRBV27 with TRBJ1-2; 7 nucleotides align to TRBD1. V dropped 3 bases and J dropped 3; count of bases not matched to a gene: 10. Germline V gene sequence: CDR1 MNHEY, CDR2 SMNVEV (reference sequence). CDR3 length: 16 residues. Here the CDR3 reads CASSLTRRQGDYGYTF. Written as DNA, the CDR3 is TGTGCCAGCAGTTTGACAAGGCGTCAGGGGGACTATGGCTACACCTTC.

This sequence joins TRBV5-8 and TRBJ2-1; D is unresolved. Germline-derived CDR1 and CDR2 are SGHTS and YDEGEE. With 1 base removed from V and 4 bases from J, the gap between germline ends came to 15 bases. This CDR3 has 16 residues. The CDR3 bases are TGTGCCAGCAGCTTGATCCCGTCAGTTGTGTACAATGAGCAGTTCTTC. It specifies CASSLIPSVVYNEQFF.

The chain combines TRBV28 with TRBJ2-5; 9 bases match TRBD1. The DNA end is more similar to TRBJ2-7, so the J call may be wrong. Germline V gene data show CDR1 as MDHEN and CDR2 as SYDVKM. This CDR3 has 15 residues. For the CDR3, the DNA is TGTGCCAGCAGTTTTGTGGACAGGGGCTCGTACGAGCAGTACTTC. Its protein is CASSFVDRGSYEQYF.

CDR3 bases: TGTGCCAGCAGCTCTACCACAGATACGCAGTATTTT. It specifies CASSSTTDTQYF. The chain recombines TRBV7-6 with TRBJ2-3; the D is unclear. This CDR3 spans 12 amino acids. V lost 4 bases and J lost 2, with 4 bases in between. Germline V gene lookup returns CDR1 SGHVS and CDR2 FNYEAQ.

This chain connects TRBV19 to TRBJ2-7; a possible D gene is TRBD2 (5 bases). Trimming shortened V by 9 bases and J by 3 bases, and 18 bases separated the two germline ends. The CDR3 runs 14 residues. The V gene's germline CDR1 is LNHDA and CDR2 SQIVND (reference sequence). The CDR3 loop is CASGFGIPYYEQYF. In DNA, the CDR3 is TGTGCCAGCGGGTTCGGGATTCCATACTACGAGCAGTACTTC.

This clone came up a few times. The chain recombines TRBV19 with TRBJ1-3; D not certain. From germline, CDR1 is LNHDA and CDR2 SQIVND (reference sequence). The V end was cut by 9 bases, the J end by 4 bases, with 19 bases between. There are 15 residues in the CDR3. Written as DNA, the CDR3 is TGTGCCAGCCGGGCGGGCGCCTTCGGCGGAAACACCATATATTTT. It encodes CASRAGAFGGNTIYF.

This clone was seen a handful of times. The rearrangement links TRBV6-1 to TRBJ1-3; the D gene is possibly TRBD1 (6 bases). Germline V gene lookup returns CDR1 MNHNS and CDR2 SASEGT. The CDR3 totals 14 residues. Trimming shortened V by 6 bases and J by 2 bases, and 11 bases separated the two germline ends. DNA for the CDR3: TGTGCCAGCAGGACCACAGGGACTGGAAACACCATATATTTT. Protein: CASRTTGTGNTIYF.

The V gene is TRBV4-3, the J gene TRBJ2-7; 8 bases match TRBD1. Per germline, CDR1 LGHNA and CDR2 YSLEER. With 3 bases clipped from V and 2 bases from J, the junction kept 9 bases outside the gene matches. CDR3 size: 16 residues. The CDR3 DNA reads TGCGCCAGCAGCCACCTAGCCGGGACAGGAACCTACGAGCAGTACTTC. Translating it yields CASSHLAGTGTYEQYF.

The rearrangement joins TRBV2 to TRBJ2-5; 8 bases are a match to TRBD1. The V gene's germline CDR1 is SNHLY and CDR2 FYNNEI. The CDR3 is 12 amino acids. Unmatched junction bases numbered 5, after V lost 8 bases and J lost 6 bases. CDR3 nucleotides: TGTGCCAGCGGACAGGGAGAAAAGACCCAGTACTTC. It encodes CASGQGEKTQYF.

The chain uses TRBV6-1 and TRBJ2-7; 10 nucleotides agree with TRBD1. The CDR3 length is 13 residues. Germline V lookup: CDR1 MNHNS, CDR2 SASEGT. The J segment lost 3 bases and the V segment lost 7 bases, leaving 3 bases of the junction unmatched. The CDR3 loop reads CASTRTGGYEQYF. CDR3 nucleotide sequence: TGTGCCAGCACCCGGACAGGGGGCTACGAGCAGTACTTC.

The chain is built from TRBV11-3 and TRBJ2-3; a possible D gene is TRBD2 (6 bases). This CDR3 is 15 amino acids long. In germline, CDR1 is SGHNT, CDR2 YENEEA. Trimming cost V 1 base and J 0 bases, with 8 bases left between them. Written as DNA, the CDR3 is TGTGCCAGCAGCTTAGGGACTACAAGCACAGATACGCAGTATTTT. Translating it yields CASSLGTTSTDTQYF. Variable domain in full (rest from reference TRBV11-3 and TRBJ2-3): EAGVVQSPRYKIIEKKQPVAFWCNPISGHNTLYWYLQNLGQGPELLIRYENEEAVDDSQLPKDRFSAERLKGVDSTLKIQPAELGDSAVYLCASSLGTTSTDTQYFGPGTRLTVL.

The rearrangement uses TRBV5-1 and TRBJ2-1; 7 bases are a match to TRBD2. CDR3 length equals 16 residues. J was trimmed by 9 bases and V by 4 bases; bases with no gene match: 16. The V gene's germline CDR1 is SGHRS and CDR2 YFSETQ. CDR3 DNA sequence: TGCGCCAGCAGCCGTATGCTAGCGGCGTTGGGGGGTGAGCAGTTCTTC. Its translation is CASSRMLAALGGEQFF.

The chain links TRBV7-2 to TRBJ2-3; D is perhaps TRBD2 (5 bases). The CDR3 has 15 amino acids. The V gene lost 2 bases and the J gene lost 7 bases, with 16 bases spanning the gap. CDR1 is SGHTA and CDR2 is FQGNSA in the germline V gene. The CDR3 is CASSLSGGQIYTQYF. The CDR3 DNA sequence: TGTGCCAGCAGCTTATCTGGCGGGCAAATCTATACGCAGTATTTT.

Regarding this clone: A read error may produce the germline difference seen at one junction end. V and J are TRBV30 and TRBJ2-6, with TRBD1 as a possible D gene (5 bases). Germline V lookup: CDR1 GTSNPN, CDR2 SVGIG (reference sequence). This CDR3 comprises 14 residues. The CDR3 spells CAWSSTTGANVPTF. The DNA for the CDR3 is TGTGCCTGGAGTTCCACCACTGGGGCCAACGTCCCGACTTTC.

DNA of the CDR3: TGTGCCAGCAGCCCCGGCAGACTCCTAGCCAAAAACATTCAGTACTTC. Residues: CASSPGRLLAKNIQYF. J is TRBJ2-4 and V is TRBV6-6, with D uncertain. Trimming stripped 6 bases from V and 0 bases from J, with 15 bases between. The CDR3 is 16 amino acids. Looked up from germline, CDR1 is MNHNY and CDR2 is SVGAGI (reference sequence).

V gene TRBV19 combines with J gene TRBJ1-1; 8 nucleotides match TRBD1. From germline, CDR1 is LNHDA and CDR2 SQIVND (reference sequence). The V and J ends lost 2 bases and 10 bases, in that order; junction bases with no gene match: 18. The CDR3 runs 17 residues. The CDR3 nucleotides read TGTGCCAGTAGTATAATTGGACAGGGCGGCAATGGCGGGTTAGCTTTCTTT. Residues: CASSIIGQGGNGGLAFF.

The rearrangement uses TRBV5-6 and TRBJ2-1, with TRBD2 matching 10 bases. Germline assignment: CDR1 SGHDT and CDR2 YYEEEE. The CDR3 extends over 17 amino acids. J was trimmed by 3 bases and V by 2 bases; bases with no gene match: 8. The CDR3 sequence is CASSFLRTSGNYNEQFF. CDR3 coding DNA: TGTGCCAGCAGCTTTTTGCGGACTAGCGGAAACTACAATGAGCAGTTCTTC.

This chain links TRBV7-9 with TRBJ2-3; 13 bases align to TRBD2. Germline V gene lookup returns CDR1 SEHNR and CDR2 FQNEAQ (reference sequence). This CDR3 region has 19 residues. The J segment lost 2 bases and the V segment lost 0 bases, leaving 8 bases of the junction unmatched. The CDR3 nucleotides read TGTGCCAGCAGCTTAGCGTACGTGACTAGCGGGGGGCTCACAGATACGCAGTATTTT. It codes for CASSLAYVTSGGLTDTQYF.

This chain links TRBV19 with TRBJ1-1; D remains unclear. V lost 7 bases, J lost 0 bases, and 24 bases lay in between. The CDR3 sequence is 18 residues long. Germline lookup yields CDR1 LNHDA and CDR2 SQIVND (reference sequence). CDR3 nucleotide sequence: TGTGCCAGTACCTCGCGATATACGGTGTCGCCGCTGAACACTGAAGCTTTCTTT. The encoded protein is CASTSRYTVSPLNTEAFF.

By proportion, this clone is medium-sized. The chain carries TRBV19 and TRBJ2-7; 9 nucleotides match TRBD1. Germline V CDR1 and CDR2: LNHDA, SQIVND (reference sequence). The CDR3 sequence is 15 residues long. The V segment lost 5 bases and the J segment 5 bases; nucleotides outside the gene matches: 10. CDR3 bases: TGTGCCAGTAGTCGCGACAGGGGGAGTTGGAACGAGCAGTACTTC. Protein: CASSRDRGSWNEQYF.

The chain employs TRBV6-5 and TRBJ1-1, with D perhaps TRBD1 (6 bases). In germline, CDR1 is MNHEY, CDR2 SVGAGI. Trimming left V 5 bases short and J 0 bases short, with 10 bases between. The CDR3 has 14 residues. The chain's CDR3 is CASSLQGVNTEAFF. For the CDR3, the DNA is TGTGCCAGCAGTCTACAGGGAGTGAACACTGAAGCTTTCTTT.

In this sample, this clone turned up a few times. This chain links TRBV29-1 with TRBJ1-2, with D perhaps TRBD1 (5 bases). Trimming took off 2 bases at V and 4 bases at J, with 11 bases between the two ends. The CDR3 runs to 13 residues. The germline CDR1 and CDR2 sequences are SQVTM and ANQGSEA. The CDR3 DNA follows: TGCAGCGTTGAATTCGGGGGTTTCTATGGCTACACCTTC. Its protein product is CSVEFGGFYGYTF.